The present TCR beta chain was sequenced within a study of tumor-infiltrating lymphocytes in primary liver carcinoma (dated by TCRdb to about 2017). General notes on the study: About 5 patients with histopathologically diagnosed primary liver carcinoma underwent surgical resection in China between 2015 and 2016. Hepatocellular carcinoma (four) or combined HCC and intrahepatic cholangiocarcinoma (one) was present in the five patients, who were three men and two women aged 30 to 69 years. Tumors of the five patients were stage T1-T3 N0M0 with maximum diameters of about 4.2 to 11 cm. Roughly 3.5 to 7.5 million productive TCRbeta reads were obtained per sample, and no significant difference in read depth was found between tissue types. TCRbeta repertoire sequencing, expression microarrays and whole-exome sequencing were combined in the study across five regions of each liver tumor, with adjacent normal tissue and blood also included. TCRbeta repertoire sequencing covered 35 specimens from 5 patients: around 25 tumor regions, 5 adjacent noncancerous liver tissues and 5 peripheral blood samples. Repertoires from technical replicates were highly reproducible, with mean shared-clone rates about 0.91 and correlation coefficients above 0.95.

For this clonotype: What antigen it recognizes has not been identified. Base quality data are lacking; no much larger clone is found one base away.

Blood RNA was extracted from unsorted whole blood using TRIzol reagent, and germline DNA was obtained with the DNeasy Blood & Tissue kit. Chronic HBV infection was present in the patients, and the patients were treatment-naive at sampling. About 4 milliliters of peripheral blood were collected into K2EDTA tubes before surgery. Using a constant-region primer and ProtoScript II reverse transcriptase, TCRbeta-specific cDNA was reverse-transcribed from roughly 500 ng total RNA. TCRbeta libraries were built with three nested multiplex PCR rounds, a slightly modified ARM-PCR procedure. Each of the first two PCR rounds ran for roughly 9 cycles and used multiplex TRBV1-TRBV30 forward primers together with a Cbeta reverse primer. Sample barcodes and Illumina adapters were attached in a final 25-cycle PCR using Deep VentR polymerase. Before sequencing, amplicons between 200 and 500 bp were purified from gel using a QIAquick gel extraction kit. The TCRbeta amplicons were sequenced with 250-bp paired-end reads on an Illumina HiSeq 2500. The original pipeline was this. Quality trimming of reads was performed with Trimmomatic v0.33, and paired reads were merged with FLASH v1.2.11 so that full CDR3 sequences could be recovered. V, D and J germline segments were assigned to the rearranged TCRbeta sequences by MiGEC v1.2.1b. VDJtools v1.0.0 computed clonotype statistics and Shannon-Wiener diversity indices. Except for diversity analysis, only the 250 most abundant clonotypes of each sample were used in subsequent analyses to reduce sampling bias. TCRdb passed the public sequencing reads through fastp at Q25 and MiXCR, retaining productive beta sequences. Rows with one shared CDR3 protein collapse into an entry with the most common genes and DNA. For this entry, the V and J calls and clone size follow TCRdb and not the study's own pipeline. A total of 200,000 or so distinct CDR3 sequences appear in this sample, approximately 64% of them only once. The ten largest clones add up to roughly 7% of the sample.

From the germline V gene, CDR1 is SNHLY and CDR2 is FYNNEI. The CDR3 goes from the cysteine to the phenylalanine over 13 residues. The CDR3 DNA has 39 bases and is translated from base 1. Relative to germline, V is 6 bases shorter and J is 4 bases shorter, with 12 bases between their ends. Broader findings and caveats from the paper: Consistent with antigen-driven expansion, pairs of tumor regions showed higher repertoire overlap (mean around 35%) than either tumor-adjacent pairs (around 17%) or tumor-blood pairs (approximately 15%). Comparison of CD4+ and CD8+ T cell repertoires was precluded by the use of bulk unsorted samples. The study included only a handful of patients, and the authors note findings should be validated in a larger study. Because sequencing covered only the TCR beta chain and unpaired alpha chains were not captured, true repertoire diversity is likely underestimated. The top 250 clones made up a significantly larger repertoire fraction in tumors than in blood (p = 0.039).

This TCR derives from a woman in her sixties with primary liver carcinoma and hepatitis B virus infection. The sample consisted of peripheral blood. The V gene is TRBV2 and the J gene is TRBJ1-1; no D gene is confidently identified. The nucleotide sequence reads TGTGCCAGCAGGGCGGTCCGCAGCACTGAAGCTTTCTTT. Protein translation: CASRAVRSTEAFF.